This passage covers 31 T cell receptor beta chains from one sample sequenced in a study of T-cell memory formation after mild COVID-19 (dated by TCRdb to about 2021). The library was produced with 5' RACE. TCRdb names Illumina NovaSeq 6000 as the instrument used. TCRdb trimmed public reads at Q25 via fastp, called clones via MiXCR and kept in-frame beta chains. Rows merge per CDR3 protein into single entries with the most common DNA and genes. Here the sample has fewer than 250,000 distinct CDR3 sequences; around 30% occur a single time. The ten largest clones capture about an eighth of the sample. Sequenced input: PBMCs or a T cell subset sorted from them (not recorded which). The receptors come from an adult woman who had mild COVID-19 (a few samples of this study predate the infection). The sample titles of this study are shuffled in the database, so cell type and time point are left out; the donor was told from shared clones.

CDR3: CSARTPGREETQYF. CDR3 nucleotide sequence: TGCAGTGCTAGGACACCGGGACGGGAAGAGACCCAGTACTTC. V usage is TRBV20-1 and J usage is TRBJ2-5; tentatively, D is TRBD1 or TRBD2 (5 bases each). V lost 3 bases and J lost 3, with 14 bases in between. This CDR3 is 14 amino acids long. Germline V gives CDR1 DFQATT, CDR2 SNEGSKA (reference sequence).

The J gene is TRBJ2-1, the V gene TRBV5-1; TRBD2 aligns across 8 bases. The CDR3 is made up of 15 amino acids. J lost 5 bases, V lost 1 base, and 5 bases had no gene match. Germline lookup yields CDR1 SGHRS and CDR2 YFSETQ. The CDR3 reads CASSLKAGADNEQFF. CDR3 nucleotides: TGCGCCAGCAGCTTGAAAGCGGGGGCCGACAATGAGCAGTTCTTC.

This clonotype was detected only a few times. The V call is TRBV15, the J call TRBJ2-4; 9 nucleotides align to TRBD1. Germline-derived CDR1 and CDR2 are LNHNV and YYDKDF (reference sequence). With 3 bases clipped from V and 1 base from J, the junction kept 13 bases outside the gene matches. The CDR3 contains 19 residues. The CDR3 loop is CATSSRDRAWGVAKNIQYF. CDR3 coding DNA: TGTGCCACCAGCAGCCGGGACAGGGCTTGGGGGGTTGCCAAAAACATTCAGTACTTC.

V and J are TRBV10-3 and TRBJ2-7; TRBD1 matches at 7 bases. V was clipped by 7 bases and J by 4 bases; unmatched bases: 7. Germline CDR1 is ENHRY and CDR2 is SYGVKD. This CDR3 is built from 13 residues. CDR3 nucleotides: TGTGCCATCACCAGGGACAGTTTTTACGAGCAGTACTTC. It is translated as CAITRDSFYEQYF.

This clonotype was detected a few times. J is TRBJ2-5 and V is TRBV29-1, with TRBD1 matching over 9 bases. Germline values: CDR1 SQVTM, CDR2 ANQGSEA. The CDR3 totals 15 residues. V lost 7 bases to trimming and J lost 8 bases; unmatched junction nucleotides: 17. The CDR3 nucleotides read TGCAGCGCTAGGACAGGGGCGATCTCCCAAGGTACCCAGTACTTC. It specifies CSARTGAISQGTQYF.

The chain recombines TRBV24-1 with TRBJ2-5; 14 bases match TRBD2. Germline values: CDR1 KGHDR, CDR2 SFDVKD. Losses at the gene ends were 5 bases for V and 4 bases for J; bases not matched to a gene: 11. The CDR3 totals 18 residues. CDR3 loop: CATSASGLAGVGAETQYF. The CDR3 DNA sequence: TGTGCCACCAGTGCATCGGGACTAGCGGGAGTTGGGGCAGAGACCCAGTACTTC.

This clonotype has just a few counts. The genes are TRBV7-2 and TRBJ2-1, with 11 positions matching TRBD2. The CDR3 is made up of 16 amino acids. The trim removed 5 bases at V and 9 bases at J, leaving 12 bases unmatched. The V gene's germline CDR1 is SGHTA and CDR2 FQGNSA. CDR3 amino acids: CASSTQTSGMGSEQFF. CDR3 bases: TGTGCCAGCAGCACCCAGACTAGCGGGATGGGTTCTGAGCAGTTCTTC. The full variable domain, completed using reference TRBV7-2 and TRBJ2-1, is GAGVSQSPSNKVTEKGKDVELRCDPISGHTALYWYRQSLGQGLEFLIYFQGNSAPDKSGLPSDRFSAERTGGSVSTLTIQRTQQEDSAVYLCASSTQTSGMGSEQFFGPGTRLTVL.

The rearrangement uses TRBV29-1 and TRBJ2-3; no reliable D call. V lost 4 bases to trimming and J lost 2 bases, with 10 bases between them. This CDR3 is built from 13 residues. From germline, CDR1 is SQVTM and CDR2 ANQGSEA. The CDR3 reads CSVADPNTDTQYF. The CDR3 DNA reads TGCAGCGTTGCAGACCCTAACACAGATACGCAGTATTTT.

V gene TRBV29-1 combines with J gene TRBJ1-2, with TRBD1 identical over 8 bases. The germline V gene encodes CDR1 SQVTM and CDR2 ANQGSEA. The CDR3 is made up of 13 amino acids. After removal of 2 bases from V and 7 bases from J, the junction contained 6 bases not matched to a gene. The CDR3 region has the DNA TGCAGCGTTGAACGACAGGGGTTGCGTGGCTACACCTTC. Translation: CSVERQGLRGYTF.

V and J are TRBV4-2 and TRBJ2-7; 8 positions agree with TRBD1. With V trimmed by 2 bases and J by 4 bases, 7 bases remained unmatched. CDR3 length equals 15 residues. The germline CDR1 and CDR2 sequences are LGHNA and YNFKEQ. The CDR3 nucleotides are TGTGCCAGCAGCCAAAGACAGGGGTGGGAGTACGAGCAGTACTTC. It yields the protein CASSQRQGWEYEQYF.

This clonotype has a handful of counts. The V gene is TRBV11-2, the J gene TRBJ2-2; tentatively, D is TRBD2 (5 bases). The CDR3 covers 16 residues. V was trimmed by 5 bases and J by 2 bases, leaving 15 bases between them. Germline CDR1 SGHAT, CDR2 FQNNGV. The CDR3 DNA is TGTGCCAGCAGCCACGCGTTGGGAGTTAACACCGGGGAGCTGTTTTTT. Amino acids: CASSHALGVNTGELFF.

This rearrangement joins TRBV7-9 to TRBJ2-1; D ambiguous. Germline V gene sequence: CDR1 SEHNR, CDR2 FQNEAQ (reference sequence). There are 11 residues in the CDR3. The V and J ends lost 8 bases and 10 bases respectively, with 12 bases between them. In DNA, the CDR3 is TGTGCCAGCGGCCCGCTTGGGGAGCAGTTCTTC. This translates into CASGPLGEQFF. Full variable domain (outside the CDR3, taken from reference TRBV7-9 and TRBJ2-1): DTGVSQNPRHKITKRGQNVTFRCDPISEHNRLYWYRQTLGQGPEFLTYFQNEAQLEKSRLLSDRFSAERPKGSFSTLEIQRTEQGDSAMYLCASGPLGEQFFGPGTRLTVL.

This chain connects TRBV5-1 to TRBJ2-6; no reliable D call. Trimming pared 4 bases from V and 2 bases from J, leaving 13 bases between. The germline CDR1 and CDR2 sequences are SGHRS and YFSETQ. This CDR3 is built from 16 residues. The CDR3 DNA is TGCGCCAGCAGCGCCCTCCCCGGTGCTGGGGCCAACGTCCTGACTTTC. Its translation is CASSALPGAGANVLTF.

There are a few counts of this clonotype. CDR3 residues: CSATDRAGYTF. The CDR3 DNA reads as TGCAGTGCCACCGACAGGGCGGGCTACACCTTC. V usage is TRBV20-1 and J usage is TRBJ1-2, with 7 bases that match TRBD1. This CDR3 region has 11 residues. Looked up from germline, CDR1 is DFQATT and CDR2 is SNEGSKA (reference sequence). Germline trimming cut 6 bases from V and 8 bases from J; bases unmatched to any gene: 6.

The genes are TRBV6-5 and TRBJ1-2; 8 nucleotides agree with TRBD1. CDR1 and CDR2 (germline): MNHEY, SVGAGI. The CDR3 has 13 residues. Trimming removed 6 bases from V and 3 bases from J; junction bases left unmatched: 3. CDR3 amino acids: CASRGQVYYGYTF. As DNA, the CDR3 is TGTGCCAGCAGGGGACAGGTTTACTATGGCTACACCTTC.

This clonotype was observed a few times. V is TRBV24-1 and J is TRBJ2-5; 12 bases are a match to TRBD1. Germline V lookup: CDR1 KGHDR, CDR2 SFDVKD. V was clipped by 0 bases and J by 3 bases; unmatched bases: 1. The CDR3 totals 16 residues. CDR3 residues: CATSDLGTGGEETQYF. Here the CDR3 DNA reads TGTGCCACCAGTGATTTGGGGACAGGGGGCGAAGAGACCCAGTACTTC.

This clonotype occurred a few times. The chain has TRBV5-1 and TRBJ2-3; D may be TRBD1 (5 bases). Trimming removed 0 bases at V and 0 bases at J, with 14 bases between. The CDR3 is 17 residues long. The germline gives CDR1 SGHRS, CDR2 YFSETQ. This CDR3 reads CASSLAIRASSTDTQYF. DNA for the CDR3: TGCGCCAGCAGCTTGGCCATCAGGGCCTCTAGCACAGATACGCAGTATTTT.

This chain links TRBV7-9 with TRBJ2-2; TRBD2 matches 10 bases. CDR3 size: 16 residues. The germline CDR1 and CDR2 sequences are SEHNR and FQNEAQ (reference sequence). V lost 6 bases, J lost 1 base, and 5 bases stayed unmatched. Here the CDR3 reads CASSHGLAENTGELFF. DNA of the CDR3: TGTGCCAGCAGTCATGGACTAGCGGAGAACACCGGGGAGCTGTTTTTT.

The chain joins TRBV5-6 to TRBJ1-2; TRBD1 matches 7 bases. The CDR3 spans 13 residues. With 0 bases clipped from V and 7 bases from J, the junction kept 3 bases outside the gene matches. Looked up from germline, CDR1 is SGHDT and CDR2 is YYEEEE. CDR3 coding DNA: TGTGCCAGCAGCTTGGGGACAGGTGCTGGCTACACCTTC. Protein: CASSLGTGAGYTF.

There are a few counts of this clonotype. This sequence joins TRBV5-1 and TRBJ2-7, with D maybe TRBD1 (6 bases). The CDR3 loop spans 13 amino acids. Germline V gives CDR1 SGHRS, CDR2 YFSETQ. V was trimmed by 4 bases and J by 4 bases, leaving 12 bases between them. As DNA, the CDR3 is TGCGCCAGCAGCGGCCAGGGGTTGTACGAGCAGTACTTC. Translated: CASSGQGLYEQYF.

Written as DNA, the CDR3 is TGTGCCAGCAGCTTGGTCAGGGGGTTAAGCTCTGGGGCCAACGTCCTGACTTTC. The encoded protein is CASSLVRGLSSGANVLTF. J is TRBJ2-6 and V is TRBV5-5; 7 bases agree with TRBD1. Germline V gene sequence: CDR1 SGHKS, CDR2 YYEKEE (reference sequence). The CDR3 is 18 amino acids. J gave up 0 bases and V 0 bases, and 6 bases lay outside the gene matches.

The chain recombines TRBV7-9 with TRBJ2-7, with D unclear. Germline V gene sequence: CDR1 SEHNR, CDR2 FQNEAQ (reference sequence). The CDR3 has 13 amino acids. Trimming took off 6 bases at V and 5 bases at J, with 14 bases between the two ends. The CDR3 here is CASSFSGVDEQYF. Here the CDR3 DNA reads TGTGCCAGCAGTTTCTCCGGAGTTGACGAGCAGTACTTC.

The chain recombines TRBV11-2 with TRBJ2-2; D gene unclear. Germline V lookup: CDR1 SGHAT, CDR2 FQNNGV. The CDR3 contains 14 residues. The ends were cut back, 1 base at V and 1 base at J, with 4 bases in the middle. DNA for the CDR3: TGTGCCAGCAGCTTAGCCAGGAACACCGGGGAGCTGTTTTTT. Its protein product is CASSLARNTGELFF.

This rearrangement joins TRBV7-9 to TRBJ2-3; 7 bases are a match to TRBD2. The CDR3 loop spans 22 amino acids. Germline CDR1 SEHNR, CDR2 FQNEAQ (reference sequence). V shed 4 bases and J 0 bases; nucleotides not matched to a gene: 25. The CDR3 protein is CASSSVKRGGPLISPSTDTQYF. In DNA, the CDR3 is TGTGCCAGCAGCTCCGTCAAGCGCGGGGGTCCCTTAATATCCCCTAGCACAGATACGCAGTATTTT.

This chain links TRBV7-9 with TRBJ2-1; D might be TRBD1 (5 bases). The V end was cut by 1 base, the J end by 6 bases, with 13 bases between. This CDR3 spans 15 amino acids. Looked up from germline, CDR1 is SEHNR and CDR2 is FQNEAQ (reference sequence). The CDR3 DNA follows: TGTGCCAGCAGCTTAGTGGCAGGGAACTTCAATGAGCAGTTCTTC. Amino acid sequence: CASSLVAGNFNEQFF. Complete variable domain (other parts from reference TRBV7-9 and TRBJ2-1): DTGVSQNPRHKITKRGQNVTFRCDPISEHNRLYWYRQTLGQGPEFLTYFQNEAQLEKSRLLSDRFSAERPKGSFSTLEIQRTEQGDSAMYLCASSLVAGNFNEQFFGPGTRLTVL.

The CDR3, as DNA: TGCGCCAGCAGCGCCGGTGCAGGGAGGTTCTTC. Amino acids: CASSAGAGRFF. The chain joins TRBV5-1 to TRBJ2-1, with D perhaps matching TRBD1 or TRBD2 (5 bases each). Trimming shortened V by 4 bases and J by 15 bases, and 14 bases separated the two germline ends. The CDR3 length is 11 residues. Germline assignment: CDR1 SGHRS and CDR2 YFSETQ.

The chain carries TRBV7-2 and TRBJ1-1; D possibly corresponds to TRBD1 (6 bases). Trimming removed 5 bases from V and 0 bases from J, with 10 bases in between. CDR1 SGHTA and CDR2 FQGNSA come from the germline V gene. The CDR3 has 14 residues. CDR3 protein: CASSPGAMNTEAFF. CDR3 coding DNA: TGTGCCAGCAGCCCGGGGGCCATGAACACTGAAGCTTTCTTT.

CDR3 DNA: TGTGCCAGCAGCTTATGGCCCCCTAGGGAAGGGCAGGTCACTGAAGCTTTCTTT. This translates into CASSLWPPREGQVTEAFF. The J gene is TRBJ1-1, the V gene TRBV7-9; D remains unclear. From germline, CDR1 is SEHNR and CDR2 FQNEAQ (reference sequence). The CDR3 extends over 18 amino acids. V lost 2 bases and J 4 bases, leaving 23 bases between the germline ends.

V usage is TRBV20-1 and J usage is TRBJ1-4; D may be TRBD1 (6 bases). Germline V lookup: CDR1 DFQATT, CDR2 SNEGSKA (reference sequence). With 7 bases removed from V and 11 bases from J, the gap between germline ends came to 14 bases. The CDR3 runs 11 residues. For the CDR3, the DNA is TGCAGTGTAAGGGGGGGAAATAAACTGTTTTTT. Its translation is CSVRGGNKLFF.

The chain recombines TRBV5-5 with TRBJ1-2; D is perhaps TRBD1 (5 bases). The CDR3 consists of 14 residues. The V end lost 5 bases, the J end lost 10 bases, and 21 bases lay between the germline ends. Germline V lookup: CDR1 SGHKS, CDR2 YYEKEE (reference sequence). The CDR3, as DNA: TGTGCCAGCAGTCAGGGCCCGACATTTCATGTCTACACCTTC. This gives the protein CASSQGPTFHVYTF.

This clonotype was found a few times. This chain joins TRBV2 and TRBJ2-7; 7 bases are a match to TRBD1. With 8 bases clipped from V and 4 bases from J, the junction kept 5 bases outside the gene matches. Germline lookup yields CDR1 SNHLY and CDR2 FYNNEI. The CDR3 covers 12 residues. DNA of the CDR3: TGTGCCAGCCGTGGACAGGTTTACGAGCAGTACTTC. This gives the protein CASRGQVYEQYF.